This note documents a single T cell receptor (beta chain) sequence. These data are taken from a study of cytomegalovirus exposure and HLA in healthy donors. At the level of the study: Around 85 million unique TCR sequences came from HLA-typed donors in an early release.

The CDR3 extends over 12 amino acids. The germline CDR1 and CDR2 sequences are SGHDT and YYEEEE. The ends were cut back, 4 bases at V and 5 bases at J, with 7 bases in the middle. Use of 60 Vbeta and 13 Jbeta primers characterized the PCR. The data were produced by immunoSEQ multiplex PCR, yet TCRdb's version contains in-frame clones alone and is incomplete. This table holds approximately 110,000 clones, over 60% found once. While unrecorded immune exposures were likely, the donors were nominally healthy when sampled. The sequence was collected from a woman in her 40s in good health and CMV-seropositive. Input material: PBMCs. The chain combines TRBV5-6 with TRBJ2-1, with D unresolved. This chain's CDR3 is CASSAANNEQFF. DNA of the CDR3: TGTGCCAGCAGCGCCGCGAACAATGAGCAGTTCTTC.